This T cell receptor beta chain is drawn from a study of PD-1 blockade in classical Hodgkin lymphoma. Looking at the study overall: Administration of nivolumab to patients was at 3 mg/kg intravenously every 2 weeks.

Method: immunoSEQ multiplex PCR; TCRdb's copy keeps in-frame clones and lacks some. The sample records roughly 100,000 clones, roughly 90% being singletons. Every single patient, without exception, relapsed after autologous stem cell transplantation, and brentuximab vedotin exposure varied. Comments on this clone: Its antigen is not known.

The germline CDR1 and CDR2 sequences are SGHAT and FQNNGV. This CDR3 region has 15 residues. With V trimmed by 5 bases and J by 4 bases, 7 bases remained unmatched. General study points: Complete responders had baseline diversity similar to newly diagnosed patients. After ASCT, patients who started nivolumab under 1 year later were excluded. In CD4+ cells, TCR diversity went up significantly by C4D1, but in CD8+ cells it did not.

The genes are TRBV11-2 and TRBJ2-2; 7 bases line up with TRBD1. The sequence was obtained from a human donor with classical Hodgkin lymphoma. The source was peripheral blood mononuclear cells (PBMCs), collected before the second cycle of nivolumab. The CDR3 loop is CASSPRQGGTGELFF. The CDR3 DNA reads as TGTGCCAGCAGCCCCCGACAGGGCGGCACCGGGGAGCTGTTTTTT.